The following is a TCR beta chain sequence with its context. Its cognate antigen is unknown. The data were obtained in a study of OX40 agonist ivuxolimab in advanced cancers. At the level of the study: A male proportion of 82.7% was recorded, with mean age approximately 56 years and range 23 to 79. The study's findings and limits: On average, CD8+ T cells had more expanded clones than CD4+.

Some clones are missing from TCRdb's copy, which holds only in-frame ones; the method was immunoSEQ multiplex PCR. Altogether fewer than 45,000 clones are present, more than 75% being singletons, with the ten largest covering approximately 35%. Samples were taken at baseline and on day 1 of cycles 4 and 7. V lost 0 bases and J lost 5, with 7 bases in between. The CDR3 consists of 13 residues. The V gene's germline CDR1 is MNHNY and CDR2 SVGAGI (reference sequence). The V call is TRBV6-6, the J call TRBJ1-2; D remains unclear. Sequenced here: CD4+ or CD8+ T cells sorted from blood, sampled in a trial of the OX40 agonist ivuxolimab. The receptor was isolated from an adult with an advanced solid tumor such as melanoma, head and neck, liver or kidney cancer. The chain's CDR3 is CASSYSREYGYTF. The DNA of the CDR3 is TGTGCCAGCAGTTACTCAAGGGAATATGGCTACACCTTC.